This T cell receptor (beta chain) stems from a study of blood T cells in healthy people across ages (dated by TCRdb to the mid-2010s). Study-level background: In model experiments, roughly one uniquely barcoded TCR beta cDNA molecule per two T cells was captured by template switching. Age-related changes in TCR beta repertoire diversity were measured in the study by deep sequencing normalized with unique cDNA molecular identifiers. The donors were divided into four age groups: young (average around 16 years), middle-aged (under 40), aged (around 59) and long-lived (82). To avoid experimental bias, donors of different ages were randomly spread across the sequencing lanes. The study analyzed two additional independent replicas of 1 million unique cDNA reads from the same blood draw for two donors, one aged 18 to 29 and one aged 80 or older. The paper as a whole reports these results and caveats: The CMV infection status of donors was not known, potentially confounding age-related changes in expanded clonotypes. Because profiling used bulk unsorted PBMCs, naive and antigen-experienced compartments could not be compared conclusively. Estimates of total diversity from one million sequenced T cells were regarded as lower bounds and underestimates. Compared with the aged group, the long-lived group had more naive CD4+ T cells, fewer expanded clones and increased TCR diversity, a pattern suggesting age selection. Observed TCR beta diversity correlated strongly with the percentage of naive T cells measured by flow cytometry. As age increased, observed TCR beta diversity per million T cells dropped in a roughly linear way, and a significant reduction was already evident by age about 36.

This clonotype was detected many times. Its antigen is unknown. No base-level quality is on record; no much larger clone is a single base apart. The donors were roughly 39 Caucasian individuals from Russia, aged roughly 6 to 90 years, who were systemically healthy. Each donor gave around 9 milliliters of peripheral blood, collected into EDTA-treated Vacutainer tubes. Ficoll-Paque density-gradient centrifugation was used to isolate PBMCs, with at least 7 million per sample. Trizol reagent was used to extract total RNA from the PBMCs, yielding at least 5 micrograms per sample. Naive CD45RAhigh/CD27high T cell percentages were measured by flow cytometry on a PBMC aliquot from every donor. Including cysteine and phenylalanine, the CDR3 has 14 amino acids. Of all the DNA, just the CDR3 is kept, 42 bases in frame from base 1. The germline V gene sets CDR1 to SQVTM and CDR2 to ANQGSEA. V is cut back by 6 bases and J by 5 bases, with 8 bases in the junction unmatched.

The library was generated by 5' RACE. Sequencing used an Illumina HiSeq 2500. The second PCR ran for roughly 7 to 12 cycles and used a J-beta primer mix along with a sample-barcoded 5' primer. A unique molecular identifier was introduced onto each TCR beta cDNA molecule by a template-switch 5' adaptor carrying 12 random nucleotides. Each sample yielded at least 2.5 million CDR3-containing paired-end reads. First-strand cDNA synthesis was performed from all RNA using the Mint cDNA synthesis kit, with priming by a TRBC-specific oligonucleotide. After uracil-DNA glycosylase treatment, a first 18-cycle PCR used universal primers M1SS and BC2_uni_R on all cDNA. On the study's bioinformatics: For normalization, 1 million high-quality reads, each with a distinct molecular identifier, were randomly selected from each sample. Instead of being binned into consensus sequences, reads that shared molecular identifiers were thrown out. MiTCR, with a Q25 quality threshold and the strictest error-elimination algorithm, was used for CDR3 identification, clonotype clustering and error correction. A nonparametric unseen species model with Euler transformation was used to estimate lower-bound total TCR beta diversity. TCRdb applied fastp at Q25 and MiXCR to the public reads, then kept only in-frame beta chains. Each record represents a unique CDR3 protein, reported with the most common genes and DNA among its rows. What appears here as the V and J calls and clone size reflects TCRdb's work, not the paper's. This sample holds approximately 800,000 distinct CDR3 sequences; 46% were observed only once. In total, the top ten clones hold about a sixth of the sample.

The sample was blood. This TCR came from a man at least 80 years old in good health. Recombination connected TRBV29-1 to TRBJ2-5; 11 bases in the junction line up with TRBD2. The DNA sequence is as follows: TGCAGCGTCGGTTTAGCGGGAGGGCCGGAGACCCAGTACTTC. Translated, this is CSVGLAGGPETQYF.